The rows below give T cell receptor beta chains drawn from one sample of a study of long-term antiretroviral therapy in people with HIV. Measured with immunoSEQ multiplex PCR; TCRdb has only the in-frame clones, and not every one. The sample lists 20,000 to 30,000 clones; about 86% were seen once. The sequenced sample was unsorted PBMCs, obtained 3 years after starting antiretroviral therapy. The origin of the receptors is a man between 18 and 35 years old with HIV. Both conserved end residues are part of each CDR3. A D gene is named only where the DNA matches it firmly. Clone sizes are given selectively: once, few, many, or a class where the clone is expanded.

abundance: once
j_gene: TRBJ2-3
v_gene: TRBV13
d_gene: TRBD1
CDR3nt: TGTGCCAGCAGCTTAGGCCAGGGGGTAGATACGCAGTATTTT
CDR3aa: CASSLGQGVDTQYF

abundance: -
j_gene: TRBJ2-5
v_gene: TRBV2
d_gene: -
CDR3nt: TGTGCCAGCAGTGAATCGGAGACCCAGTACTTC
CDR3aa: CASSESETQYF

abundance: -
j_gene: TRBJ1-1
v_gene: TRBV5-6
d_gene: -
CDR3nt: TGTGCCAGCAGCTTTTTTGTGACGAACCGAGGGGTACTCACTGAAGCTTTCTTT
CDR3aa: CASSFFVTNRGVLTEAFF

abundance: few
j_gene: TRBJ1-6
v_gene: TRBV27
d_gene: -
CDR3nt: TGTGCCAGCAGTTTATCCCGTGGCGTGACCCTCTATAATTCACCCCTCCACTTT
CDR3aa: CASSLSRGVTLYNSPLHF

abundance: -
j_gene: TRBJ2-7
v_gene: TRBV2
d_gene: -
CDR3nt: TGTGCCAGCAGTGGGTTAGTTAACTCCTACGAGCAGTACTTC
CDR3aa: CASSGLVNSYEQYF

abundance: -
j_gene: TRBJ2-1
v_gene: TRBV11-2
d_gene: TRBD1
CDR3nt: TGTGCCAGCAGCCCTCCAGGGGGCAATGAGCAGTTCTTC
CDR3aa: CASSPPGGNEQFF

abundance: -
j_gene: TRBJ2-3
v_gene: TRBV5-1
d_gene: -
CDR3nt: TGCGCCAGCAGTCGGGGGTTCGACACAGATACGCAGTATTTT
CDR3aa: CASSRGFDTDTQYF

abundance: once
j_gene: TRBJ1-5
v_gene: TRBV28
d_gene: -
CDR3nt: TGTGCCAGCAGCCCCCAGTGGGATCAGCCCCAGCATTTT
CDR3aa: CASSPQWDQPQHF

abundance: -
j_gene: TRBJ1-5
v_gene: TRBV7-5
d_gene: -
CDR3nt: TGTGCCAGAAGCCCCGCAGGTCACGAGCCCCAGCATTTT
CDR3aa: CARSPAGHEPQHF

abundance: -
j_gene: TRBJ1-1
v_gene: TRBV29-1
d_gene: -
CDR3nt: TGCAGCGTTGGGGGATCCAACTGGGACACTGAAGCTTTCTTT
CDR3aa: CSVGGSNWDTEAFF

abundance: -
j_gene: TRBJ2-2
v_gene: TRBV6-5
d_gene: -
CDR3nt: TGTGCCAGCAGTTACTCGACGGGCGCCGGGGAGCTGTTTTTT
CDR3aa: CASSYSTGAGELFF

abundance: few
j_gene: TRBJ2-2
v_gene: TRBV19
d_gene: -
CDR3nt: TGTGCCAGTAGTATTGGAGCCCCCGGGGAGCTGTTTTTT
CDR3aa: CASSIGAPGELFF

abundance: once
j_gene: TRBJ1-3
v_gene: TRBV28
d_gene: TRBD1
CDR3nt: TGTGCCAGCAGTTTTAGGACAGGCCGAGTTCGTGGAAACACCATATATTTT
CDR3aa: CASSFRTGRVRGNTIYF

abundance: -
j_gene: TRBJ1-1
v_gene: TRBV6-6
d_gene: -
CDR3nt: TGTGCCAGCAGTTACTCGGGAACGAGAAACACTGAAGCTTTCTTT
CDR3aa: CASSYSGTRNTEAFF

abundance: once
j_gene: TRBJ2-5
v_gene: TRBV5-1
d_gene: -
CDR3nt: TGCGCCGCAAAAACAGGGATCGGAGAGACCCAGTACTTC
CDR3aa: CAAKTGIGETQYF

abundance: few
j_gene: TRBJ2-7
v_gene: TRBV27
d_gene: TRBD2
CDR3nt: TGTGCCAGCAGCCTAGCGGAGACCTACGAGCAGTACTTC
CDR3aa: CASSLAETYEQYF